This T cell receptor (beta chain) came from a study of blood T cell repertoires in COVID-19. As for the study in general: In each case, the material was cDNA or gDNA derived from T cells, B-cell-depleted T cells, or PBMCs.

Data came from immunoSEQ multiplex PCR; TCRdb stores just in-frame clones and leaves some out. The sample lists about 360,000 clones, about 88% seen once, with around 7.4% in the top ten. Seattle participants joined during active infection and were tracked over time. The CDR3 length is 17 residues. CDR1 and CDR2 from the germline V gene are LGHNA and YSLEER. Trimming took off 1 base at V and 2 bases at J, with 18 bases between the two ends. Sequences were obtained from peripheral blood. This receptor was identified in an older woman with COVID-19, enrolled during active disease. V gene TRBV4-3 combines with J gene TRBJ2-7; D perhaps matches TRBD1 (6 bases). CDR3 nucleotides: TGCGCCAGCAGCCAAGGGTACCAGGGGAAGAGAACCTACGAGCAGTACTTC. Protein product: CASSQGYQGKRTYEQYF.